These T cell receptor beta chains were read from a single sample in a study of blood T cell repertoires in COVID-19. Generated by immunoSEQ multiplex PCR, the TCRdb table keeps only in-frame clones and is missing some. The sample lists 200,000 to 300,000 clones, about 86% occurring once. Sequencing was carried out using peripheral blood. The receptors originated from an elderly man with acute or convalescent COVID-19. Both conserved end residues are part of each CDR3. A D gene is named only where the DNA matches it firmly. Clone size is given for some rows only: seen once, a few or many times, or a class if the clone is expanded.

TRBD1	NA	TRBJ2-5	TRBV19	TGTGCCAGTAGTAAGGGACAGCAAGAGACCCAGTACTTC	CASSKGQQETQYF
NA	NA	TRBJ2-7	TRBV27	TGTGCCAGCAGTCTTGAAGGGCAGGGGTTTCCCCACTCGGACGAGCAGTACTTC	CASSLEGQGFPHSDEQYF
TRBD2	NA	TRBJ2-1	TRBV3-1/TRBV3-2	TGTGCCAGCAGCTATCTAGCAGGGAGGGATGAGCAGTTCTTC	CASSYLAGRDEQFF
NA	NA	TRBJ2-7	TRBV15	TGTGCCACCAGCAGAGATCGAAGTCGTCGGAGCTCCTACGAGCAGTACTTC	CATSRDRSRRSSYEQYF
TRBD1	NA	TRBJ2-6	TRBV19	TGTGCCAGTAGTATGACAGGGCAAAACACTGGGGCCAACGTCCTGACTTTC	CASSMTGQNTGANVLTF
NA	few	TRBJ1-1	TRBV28	TGTGCCAGCATTCGAAACGGGGCTGAAGCTTTCTTT	CASIRNGAEAFF
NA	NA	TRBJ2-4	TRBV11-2	TGTGCCAGCAGCTTAGATAGAACGGGAGTTCAGTACTTC	CASSLDRTGVQYF
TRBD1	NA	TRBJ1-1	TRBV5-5	TGTGCCAGCAGCCAGGGGGTGAACACTGAAGCTTTCTTT	CASSQGVNTEAFF
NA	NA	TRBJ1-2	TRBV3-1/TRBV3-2	TGTGCCAGCGTCGGAGCTTACACCGTGGGCTACACCTTC	CASVGAYTVGYTF
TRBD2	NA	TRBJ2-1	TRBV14	TGTGCCAGCAGCCAAGGGGCGACTAGCGGGACGGGATCCTACAATGAGCAGTTCTTC	CASSQGATSGTGSYNEQFF
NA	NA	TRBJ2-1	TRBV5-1	TGCGCCAGCAGCTTGGCCGCTACTAGCATCTCGAATGAGCAGTTCTTC	CASSLAATSISNEQFF
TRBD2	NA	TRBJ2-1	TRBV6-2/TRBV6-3	TGTGCCAGCAGTTACGGCGGAGCGGGAGAGGCATACAATGAGCAGTTCTTC	CASSYGGAGEAYNEQFF
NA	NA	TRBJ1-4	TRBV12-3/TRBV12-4	TGTGCCAGCACGGGGATGAGGGAAAAACTGTTTTTT	CASTGMREKLFF
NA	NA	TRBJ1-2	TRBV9	TGTGCCAGCAGCGTAGTAGGAGAGGGTGTGACGTGGCAAGGAGGCTACACCTTC	CASSVVGEGVTWQGGYTF
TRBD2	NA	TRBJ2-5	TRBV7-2	TGTGCCAGCAGCTCACGGACTAGCGGCCGCCAAGAGACCCAGTACTTC	CASSSRTSGRQETQYF
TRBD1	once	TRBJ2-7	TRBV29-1	TGCAGCGCGGGACAGGGGGCGGACGAGCAGTACTTC	CSAGQGADEQYF
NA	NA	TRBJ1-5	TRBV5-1	TGCGCCAGCAGCCCTAATTTTCAACAGCCCCAGCATTTT	CASSPNFQQPQHF
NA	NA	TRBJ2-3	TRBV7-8	TGTGCCAGCAGCTTAGCGCGTCCGAAAGGCACAGATACGCAGTATTTT	CASSLARPKGTDTQYF
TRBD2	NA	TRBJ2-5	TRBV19	TGTGCCAGTAGTTACTACTCCGGGACTAGCGGCGAGACCCAGTACTTC	CASSYYSGTSGETQYF
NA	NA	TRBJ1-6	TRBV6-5	TGTGCCAGCAGTTATGCGGGCAGGTCGTATAATTCACCCCTCCACTTT	CASSYAGRSYNSPLHF
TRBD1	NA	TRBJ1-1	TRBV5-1	TGCGCCAGCAGCTTGGAGGGGACAGCGAACACTGAAGCTTTCTTT	CASSLEGTANTEAFF
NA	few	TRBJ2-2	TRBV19	TGTGCCAGTAGTCCAGGGGCCGGGGAGCTGTTTTTT	CASSPGAGELFF
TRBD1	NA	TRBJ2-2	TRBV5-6	TGTGCCAGCAGTAGGGACAGGAGCACCGGGGAGCTGTTTTTT	CASSRDRSTGELFF
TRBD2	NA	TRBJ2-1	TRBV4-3	TGCGCCAGCAGCCAAGACCGGGCGGGGGGGCCGATCGATGAGCAGTTCTTC	CASSQDRAGGPIDEQFF
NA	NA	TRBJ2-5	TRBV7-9	TGTGCCAGCAGCTTAGTTGGGCAGGGGAAGACCCAGTACTTC	CASSLVGQGKTQYF
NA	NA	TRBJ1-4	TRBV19	TGTGCCAGTAGTATGCGAAGGGGGAATGAAAAACTGTTTTTT	CASSMRRGNEKLFF
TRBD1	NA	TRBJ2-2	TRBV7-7	TGTGCTAGCAGCCTCGCGACAGGGGTTAAGAACACCGGGGAGCTGTTTTTT	CASSLATGVKNTGELFF
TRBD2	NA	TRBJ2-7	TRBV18	TGTGCCAGCTCAGCCGGGACTAGCGGGACTATGCAGCAGTACTTC	CASSAGTSGTMQQYF
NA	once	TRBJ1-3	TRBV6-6	TGTGCCAGCAGCGATGGAGGGAGGTTCGCTGGAAACACCATATATTTT	CASSDGGRFAGNTIYF
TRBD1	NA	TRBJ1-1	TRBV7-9	TGTGCCAGCAGACCGCAGACAGGGGGGTGGAACACTGAAGCTTTCTTT	CASRPQTGGWNTEAFF
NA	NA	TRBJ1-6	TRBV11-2	TGTGCCAGCAGAAAACACGACAGAAAATCACCCCTCCACTTT	CASRKHDRKSPLHF
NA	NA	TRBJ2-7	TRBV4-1	TGCGCCAGCAGCCAAACAGGTGTAACTTCCTACGAGCAGTACTTC	CASSQTGVTSYEQYF
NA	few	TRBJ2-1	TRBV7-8	TGTGCCAGCAGCCTGGGGCAGGTCCGTAATGAGCAGTTCTTC	CASSLGQVRNEQFF
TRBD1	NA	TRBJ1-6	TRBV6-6	TGTGCCAGCAGTTACTCGGGACAGGGAGCCCTCCACTTT	CASSYSGQGALHF
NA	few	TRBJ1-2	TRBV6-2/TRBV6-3	TGTGCCAGCAGTTACTCTGGATCAGGGAGGTCCAACTATGGCTACACCTTC	CASSYSGSGRSNYGYTF
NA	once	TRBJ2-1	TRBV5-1	TGCGCCTCCCTTGCCGGGGATGATGAGCAGTTCTTC	CASLAGDDEQFF
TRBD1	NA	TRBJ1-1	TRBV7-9	TGTGCCAGCAGCATAAGGGGGCGAGACACTGAAGCTTTCTTT	CASSIRGRDTEAFF
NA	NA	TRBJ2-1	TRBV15	TGTGCCACCAGCAGAGAAGCCACCAACAATGAGCAGTTCTTC	CATSREATNNEQFF
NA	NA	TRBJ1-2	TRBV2	TGTGCCAGCAGCCGAAACAGGAGAGCTAACTATGGCTACACCTTC	CASSRNRRANYGYTF
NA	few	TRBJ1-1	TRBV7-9	TGTGCCAGCAGCTTATTGGGCGGGGGCCAGAAAGCTTTCTTT	CASSLLGGGQKAFF
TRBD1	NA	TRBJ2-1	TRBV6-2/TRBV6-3	TGTGCCAGCAGTTACGGCGGGACAGGCATACATGAGCAGTTCTTC	CASSYGGTGIHEQFF
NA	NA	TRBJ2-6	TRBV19	TGTGCCAGCCTTCTTCAGGGGTCTGGGGCCAACGTCCTGACTTTC	CASLLQGSGANVLTF
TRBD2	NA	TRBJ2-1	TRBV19	TGTGCCAGTAGTATCCGAGCGGGAACATTCAATGAGCAGTTCTTC	CASSIRAGTFNEQFF
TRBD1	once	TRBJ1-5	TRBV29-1	TGCAGCGTTAGACAGGGAGAGCAGCCCCAGCATTTT	CSVRQGEQPQHF
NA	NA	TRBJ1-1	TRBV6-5	TGTGCCAGCGCTCGATCCGGGGGGTCCACTGAAGCTTTCTTT	CASARSGGSTEAFF
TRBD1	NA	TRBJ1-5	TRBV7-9	TGTGCCAGCAGCTTAGCAGGGGGCTTCAATCAGCCCCAGCATTTT	CASSLAGGFNQPQHF
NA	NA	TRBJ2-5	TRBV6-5	TGTGCCAGCAGGGCGACAGGACTCGAGACCCAGTACTTC	CASRATGLETQYF
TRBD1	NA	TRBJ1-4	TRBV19	TGTGCCAGTAGTATGGGCCCCCCCGACAGGGCTGAAAAACTGTTTTTT	CASSMGPPDRAEKLFF
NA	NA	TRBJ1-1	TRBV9	TGTGCCAGCAGCGTAGTGGGCGACAGCCTGAACACTGAAGCTTTCTTT	CASSVVGDSLNTEAFF
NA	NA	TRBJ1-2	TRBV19	TGTGCCAGTAGTTCCAGTCGGGACACCACCTATGGCTACACCTTC	CASSSSRDTTYGYTF
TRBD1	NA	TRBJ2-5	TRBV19	TGTGCCAGTACCGGGACAGGGGGATGGTTTTCGGAGACCCAGTACTTC	CASTGTGGWFSETQYF
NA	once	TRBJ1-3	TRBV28	TGTGCCAGCACCCGAGGACAGCACTCTGGAAACACCATATATTTT	CASTRGQHSGNTIYF